The 18 T cell receptor beta chains presented below share a single source sample, sequenced in a study of early T cells in non-severe SARS-CoV-2 infection. One entry per CDR3 protein, called by TCRdb with MiXCR from the 5' RACE reads. The sample yields fewer than 85,000 distinct CDR3 sequences, about 14% seen once. The sequences come from whole blood, collected at baseline. The source of these receptors is an adult who was a healthcare worker with PCR-confirmed SARS-CoV-2 infection or an uninfected control (not recorded which).

This rearrangement joins TRBV12-3 or TRBV12-4 to TRBJ1-5; D not certain. With 6 bases removed from V and 0 bases from J, the gap between germline ends came to 12 bases. This CDR3 contains 15 residues. CDR3 coding DNA: TGTGCCAGCAGCCGGAGGCAGGATAGCAATCAGCCCCAGCATTTT. Its translation: CASSRRQDSNQPQHF.

This clonotype was picked up many times. J is TRBJ2-3 and V is TRBV19; D is possibly TRBD1 (5 bases). CDR3 length: 14 amino acids. V was shortened by 5 bases and J by 4 bases, with 13 bases between the two germline ends. Germline-derived CDR1 and CDR2 are LNHDA and SQIVND (reference sequence). The CDR3 nucleotides read TGTGCCAGTAGTCGCCAGGGCGGAGCAGATACGCAGTATTTT. This translates into CASSRQGGADTQYF.

The chain employs TRBV6-1 and TRBJ2-7, with a weak D call TRBD1 (5 bases). This CDR3 spans 12 amino acids. V dropped 10 bases and J dropped 3 bases, with 13 bases sitting between them. Germline CDR1 MNHNS, CDR2 SASEGT. The CDR3 region has the DNA TGTGCCACCTTCCCAGGGAACTACGAGCAGTACTTC. Residues: CATFPGNYEQYF.

This chain uses TRBV28 with TRBJ2-5, with D perhaps matching TRBD2 (6 bases). Germline V gene lookup returns CDR1 MDHEN and CDR2 SYDVKM. CDR3 length: 15 amino acids. V was cut by 6 bases and J by 2 bases, with 16 bases left in between. The CDR3, as DNA: TGTGCCAGCAGCTATCGGGGGATCGATCAAGAGACCCAGTACTTC. Protein sequence: CASSYRGIDQETQYF.

This clonotype was picked up many times. The chain joins TRBV30 to TRBJ1-5; D call uncertain. CDR3 size: 14 residues. Looked up from germline, CDR1 is GTSNPN and CDR2 is SVGIG (reference sequence). Trimming pared 1 base from V and 1 base from J, leaving 8 bases between. The CDR3 DNA sequence: TGTGCCTGGAGTGGCGGAGGGAGCAATCAGCCCCAGCATTTT. As protein: CAWSGGGSNQPQHF.

This clonotype was seen a handful of times. This chain uses TRBV4-2 with TRBJ2-3; D possibly corresponds to TRBD2 (6 bases). The CDR3 is made up of 18 amino acids. Germline CDR1 LGHNA, CDR2 YNFKEQ. Trimming stripped 3 bases from V and 0 bases from J, with 19 bases between. CDR3 sequence reads: CASSQTRGGSPSTDTQYF. The DNA for the CDR3 is TGTGCCAGCAGCCAGACGCGGGGCGGGTCTCCTAGCACAGATACGCAGTATTTT.

This clonotype has more than one count but fewer than ten. This sequence joins TRBV20-1 and TRBJ2-3; 12 bases map to TRBD2. The V and J ends lost 5 bases and 1 base, in that order; junction bases with no gene match: 10. Germline V gene lookup returns CDR1 DFQATT and CDR2 SNEGSKA (reference sequence). The CDR3 is 17 residues long. The chain's CDR3 is CSAWSLAGGSGTDTQYF. The CDR3 DNA reads TGCAGTGCTTGGAGTCTAGCGGGAGGGTCCGGCACAGATACGCAGTATTTT.

The sample holds a few counts of this clonotype. This chain uses TRBV12-3 or TRBV12-4 with TRBJ1-5; TRBD1 aligns across 12 bases. The CDR3 extends over 17 amino acids. Trimming took 3 bases from V and 6 from J; bases not matched to a gene: 9. The CDR3 coding sequence is TGTGCCAGCAGTTTGGGACAGGGGGCGTTGACGGCTCAGCCCCAGCATTTT. It is translated as CASSLGQGALTAQPQHF.

The chain is built from TRBV27 and TRBJ2-7; D gene unclear. Germline V gene lookup returns CDR1 MNHEY and CDR2 SMNVEV (reference sequence). The V end was cut by 5 bases, the J end by 0 bases, with 17 bases between. CDR3 size: 16 residues. The CDR3 protein is CASSPASGESSYEQYF. In DNA, the CDR3 is TGTGCCAGCAGTCCTGCCTCTGGCGAGAGCTCCTACGAGCAGTACTTC.

This clonotype was found many times. This chain joins TRBV4-1 and TRBJ1-1; no reliable D call. The CDR3 is 14 amino acids. Germline V gene data show CDR1 as MGHRA and CDR2 as YSYEKL. The germline V and J ends were trimmed by 5 bases and 3 bases, with 13 bases remaining between them. The CDR3 is CASSWGTGDTEAFF. The CDR3 coding sequence is TGCGCCAGCAGCTGGGGTACCGGGGACACTGAAGCTTTCTTT.

About this clonotype: One junction end does not reproduce the germline sequence, and a read error may be involved. The rearrangement uses TRBV18 and TRBJ1-2; no reliable D call. The CDR3 loop spans 17 amino acids. Germline CDR1 and CDR2: KGHSH and LQKENI. The CDR3 sequence: CASSPPNQAYLMATPYF. The CDR3 nucleotides read TGTGCCAGCTCACCACCTAACCAGGCATACCTAATGGCTACACCTTACTTC.

The chain employs TRBV20-1 and TRBJ1-1; D ambiguous. The V gene lost 0 bases and the J gene lost 0 bases, with 5 bases spanning the gap. The CDR3 spans 13 residues. CDR1 is DFQATT, CDR2 SNEGSKA, per germline (reference sequence). CDR3 nucleotide sequence: TGCAGTGCTAGAGATGCGATGAACACTGAAGCTTTCTTT. This codes for CSARDAMNTEAFF.

This clonotype was found once. This chain links TRBV5-1 with TRBJ2-7; D is uncertain. Germline V gives CDR1 SGHRS, CDR2 YFSETQ. V lost 0 bases to trimming and J lost 3 bases, with 13 bases between them. This CDR3 is built from 15 residues. CDR3 sequence (DNA): TGCGCCAGCAGCTTGGAAGGGCAGAACTACTACGAGCAGTACTTC. It yields the protein CASSLEGQNYYEQYF. Together with reference TRBV5-1 and TRBJ2-7, the CDR3 gives the full variable domain: KAGVTQTPRYLIKTRGQQVTLSCSPISGHRSVSWYQQTPGQGLQFLFEYFSETQRNKGNFPGRFSGRQFSNSRSEMNVSTLELGDSALYLCASSLEGQNYYEQYFGPGTRLTVT.

This clonotype was seen a few times. The V and J genes are TRBV27 and TRBJ2-2; D is ambiguous. The V end was cut by 1 base, the J end by 9 bases, with 9 bases between. This CDR3 comprises 13 residues. In germline, CDR1 is MNHEY, CDR2 SMNVEV (reference sequence). CDR3 in DNA: TGTGCCAGCAGTTTATTAGGGCCCCGGGAGCTGTTTTTT. This sequence encodes CASSLLGPRELFF.

At least ten counts were recorded for this clonotype. The V gene is TRBV4-2, the J gene TRBJ2-4; D unclear. The germline CDR1 and CDR2 sequences are LGHNA and YNFKEQ. The CDR3 contains 11 residues. V was shortened by 1 base and J by 9 bases, with 4 bases between the two germline ends. CDR3 sequence: CASSQGLIQYF. The DNA for the CDR3 is TGTGCCAGCAGCCAAGGACTCATTCAGTACTTC.

Only a few counts were recorded for this clonotype. This sequence joins TRBV25-1 and TRBJ1-1; D is uncertain. Per the germline V gene, CDR1 is MGHDK and CDR2 is SYGVNS. The CDR3 runs 15 residues. The V and J ends lost 6 bases and 1 base respectively, with 15 bases between them. The CDR3 sequence is CASRKTGTWNTEAFF. The DNA for the CDR3 is TGTGCCAGCAGGAAGACGGGCACCTGGAACACTGAAGCTTTCTTT.

The chain carries TRBV19 and TRBJ1-2; TRBD1 matches 7 bases. This CDR3 is 14 amino acids long. Germline-derived CDR1 and CDR2 are LNHDA and SQIVND (reference sequence). V dropped 2 bases and J dropped 4; count of bases not matched to a gene: 4. DNA for the CDR3: TGTGCCAGTAGTATAAGGGACAGCGGCTATGGCTACACCTTC. Amino acids: CASSIRDSGYGYTF.

The chain recombines TRBV10-3 with TRBJ2-7; D not resolved. Germline lookup yields CDR1 ENHRY and CDR2 SYGVKD. The CDR3 spans 12 residues. V was pared by 5 bases and J by 2 bases, with 7 bases between. The CDR3 bases are TGTGCCATCAGTACAGCTACCTACGAGCAGTACTTC. Protein product: CAISTATYEQYF.